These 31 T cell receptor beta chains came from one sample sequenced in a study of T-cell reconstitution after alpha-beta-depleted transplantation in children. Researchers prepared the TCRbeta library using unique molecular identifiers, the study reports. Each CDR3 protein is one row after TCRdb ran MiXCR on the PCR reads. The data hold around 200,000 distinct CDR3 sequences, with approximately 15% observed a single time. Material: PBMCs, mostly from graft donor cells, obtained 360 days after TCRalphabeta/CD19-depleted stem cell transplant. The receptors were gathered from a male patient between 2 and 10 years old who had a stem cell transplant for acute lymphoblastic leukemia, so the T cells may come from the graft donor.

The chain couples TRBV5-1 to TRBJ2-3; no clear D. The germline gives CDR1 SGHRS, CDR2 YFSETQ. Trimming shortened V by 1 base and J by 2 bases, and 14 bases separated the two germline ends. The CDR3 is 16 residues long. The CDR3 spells CASSLRLLGTTDTQYF. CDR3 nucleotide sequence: TGCGCCAGCAGCTTGCGTTTGCTGGGAACCACAGATACGCAGTATTTT.

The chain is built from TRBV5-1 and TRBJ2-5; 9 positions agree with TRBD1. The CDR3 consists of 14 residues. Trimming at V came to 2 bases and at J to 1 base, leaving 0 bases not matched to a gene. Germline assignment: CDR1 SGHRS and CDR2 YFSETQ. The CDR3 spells CASSLQGAQETQYF. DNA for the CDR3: TGCGCCAGCAGCTTACAGGGGGCCCAAGAGACCCAGTACTTC.

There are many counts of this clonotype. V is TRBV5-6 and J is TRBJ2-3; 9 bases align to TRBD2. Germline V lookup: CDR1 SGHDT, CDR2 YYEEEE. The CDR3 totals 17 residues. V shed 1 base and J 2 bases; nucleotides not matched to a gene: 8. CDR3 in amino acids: CASSLLRASGDTDTQYF. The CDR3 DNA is TGTGCCAGCAGCTTGCTTAGGGCTAGCGGGGACACAGATACGCAGTATTTT.

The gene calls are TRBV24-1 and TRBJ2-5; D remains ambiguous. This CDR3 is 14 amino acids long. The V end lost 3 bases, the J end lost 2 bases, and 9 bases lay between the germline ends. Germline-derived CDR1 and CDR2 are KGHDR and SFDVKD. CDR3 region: CATSDLGEQETQYF. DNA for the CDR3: TGTGCCACCAGTGATCTCGGTGAACAAGAGACCCAGTACTTC.

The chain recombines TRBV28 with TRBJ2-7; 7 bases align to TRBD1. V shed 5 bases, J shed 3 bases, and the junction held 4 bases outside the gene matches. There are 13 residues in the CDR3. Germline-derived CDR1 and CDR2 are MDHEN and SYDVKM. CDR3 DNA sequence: TGTGCCAGCAGTGAAGGGGGCAGCTACGAGCAGTACTTC. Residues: CASSEGGSYEQYF.

The CDR3 spells CASSPEDTYNEQFF. In nucleotides, the CDR3 is TGTGCCAGCTCACCGGAAGATACCTACAATGAGCAGTTCTTC. The chain carries TRBV18 and TRBJ2-1, with D unresolved. The CDR3 runs 14 residues. Trimming took 3 bases from V and 2 from J, leaving 8 bases between them. The V gene's germline CDR1 is KGHSH and CDR2 LQKENI.

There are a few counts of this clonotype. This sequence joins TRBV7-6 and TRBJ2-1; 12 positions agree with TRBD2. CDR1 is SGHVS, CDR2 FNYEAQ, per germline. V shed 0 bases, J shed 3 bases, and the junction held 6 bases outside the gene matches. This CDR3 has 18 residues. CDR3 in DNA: TGTGCCAGCAGCTTAGCGCTGTCTAGCGGGGGGGGCTACAATGAGCAGTTCTTC. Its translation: CASSLALSSGGGYNEQFF.

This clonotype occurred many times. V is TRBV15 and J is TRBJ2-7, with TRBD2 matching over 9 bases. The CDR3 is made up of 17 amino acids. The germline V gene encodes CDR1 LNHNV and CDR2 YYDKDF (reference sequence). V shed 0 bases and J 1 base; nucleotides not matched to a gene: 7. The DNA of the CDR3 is TGTGCCACCAGCAGAGAGGGGGCGACTAGCGGTTCCTACGAGCAGTACTTC. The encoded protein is CATSREGATSGSYEQYF.

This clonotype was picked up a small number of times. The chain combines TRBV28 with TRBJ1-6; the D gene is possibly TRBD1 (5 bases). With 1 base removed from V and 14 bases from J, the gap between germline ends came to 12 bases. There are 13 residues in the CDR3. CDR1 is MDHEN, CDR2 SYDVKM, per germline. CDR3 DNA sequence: TGTGCCAGCAGTTTATCCTTGACAGCGGCCCTCCACTTT. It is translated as CASSLSLTAALHF.

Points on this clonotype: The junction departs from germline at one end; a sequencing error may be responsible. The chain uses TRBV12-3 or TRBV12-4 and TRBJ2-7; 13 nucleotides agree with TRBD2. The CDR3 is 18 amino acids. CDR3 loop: CACSFRRLAGGVSYEQYF. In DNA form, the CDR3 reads TGTGCCTGCAGTTTTAGGAGACTAGCGGGGGGTGTCTCCTACGAGCAGTACTTC.

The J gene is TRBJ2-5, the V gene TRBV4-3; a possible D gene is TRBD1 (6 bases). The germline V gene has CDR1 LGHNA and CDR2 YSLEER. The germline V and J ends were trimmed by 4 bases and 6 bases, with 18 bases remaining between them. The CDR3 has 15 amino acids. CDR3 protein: CASSPRLGGEKTQYF. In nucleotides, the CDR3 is TGCGCCAGCAGCCCGCGTTTAGGGGGTGAAAAGACCCAGTACTTC.

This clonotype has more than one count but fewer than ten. Here the CDR3 reads CASSLSSWAGELFF. The DNA of the CDR3 is TGTGCCAGCAGCTTATCCAGTTGGGCCGGGGAGCTGTTTTTT. The V and J genes are TRBV7-9 and TRBJ2-2; D not certain. Looked up from germline, CDR1 is SEHNR and CDR2 is FQNEAQ (reference sequence). Trimming took off 2 bases at V and 6 bases at J, with 10 bases between the two ends. The CDR3 has 14 residues. The complete variable domain, with remaining parts taken from reference TRBV7-9 and TRBJ2-2, reads DTGVSQNPRHKITKRGQNVTFRCDPISEHNRLYWYRQTLGQGPEFLTYFQNEAQLEKSRLLSDRFSAERPKGSFSTLEIQRTEQGDSAMYLCASSLSSWAGELFFGEGSRLTVL.

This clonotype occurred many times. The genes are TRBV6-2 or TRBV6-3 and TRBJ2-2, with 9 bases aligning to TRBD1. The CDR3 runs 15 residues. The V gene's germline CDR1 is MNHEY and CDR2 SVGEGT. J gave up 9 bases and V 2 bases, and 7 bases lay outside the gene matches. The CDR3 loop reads CASSYVGQGHRELFF. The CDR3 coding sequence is TGTGCCAGCAGTTACGTTGGACAGGGGCACCGGGAGCTGTTTTTT.

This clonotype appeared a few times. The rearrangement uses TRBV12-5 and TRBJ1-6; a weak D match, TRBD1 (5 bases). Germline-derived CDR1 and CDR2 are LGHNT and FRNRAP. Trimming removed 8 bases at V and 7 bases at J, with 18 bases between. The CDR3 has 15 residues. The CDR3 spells CASRGIRDSNSPLHF. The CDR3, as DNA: TGTGCTAGTCGGGGCATCCGGGACTCAAATTCACCCCTCCACTTT.

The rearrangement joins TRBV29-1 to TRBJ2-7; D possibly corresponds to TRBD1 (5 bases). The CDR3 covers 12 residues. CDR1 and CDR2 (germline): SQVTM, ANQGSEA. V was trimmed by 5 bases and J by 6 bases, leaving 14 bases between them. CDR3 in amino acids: CSVKWQGTEQYF. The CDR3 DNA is TGCAGCGTTAAGTGGCAGGGAACCGAGCAGTACTTC.

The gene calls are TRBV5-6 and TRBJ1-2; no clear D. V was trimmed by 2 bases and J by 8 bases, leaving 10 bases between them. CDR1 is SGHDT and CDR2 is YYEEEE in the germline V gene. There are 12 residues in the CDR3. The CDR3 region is CASSFSGTGYTF. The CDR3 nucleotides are TGTGCCAGCAGCTTTTCGGGAACCGGCTACACCTTC.

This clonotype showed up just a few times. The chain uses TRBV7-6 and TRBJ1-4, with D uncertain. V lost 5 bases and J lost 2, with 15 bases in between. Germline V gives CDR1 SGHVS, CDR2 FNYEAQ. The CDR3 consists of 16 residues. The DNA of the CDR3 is TGTGCCAGCAGCCCGCGGGCGAAGGCCACTAATGAAAAACTGTTTTTT. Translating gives CASSPRAKATNEKLFF. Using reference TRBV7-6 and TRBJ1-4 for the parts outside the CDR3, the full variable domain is GAGVSQSPRYKVTKRGQDVALRCDPISGHVSLYWYRQALGQGPEFLTYFNYEAQQDKSGLPNDRFSAERPEGSISTLTIQRTEQRDSAMYRCASSPRAKATNEKLFFGSGTQLSVL.

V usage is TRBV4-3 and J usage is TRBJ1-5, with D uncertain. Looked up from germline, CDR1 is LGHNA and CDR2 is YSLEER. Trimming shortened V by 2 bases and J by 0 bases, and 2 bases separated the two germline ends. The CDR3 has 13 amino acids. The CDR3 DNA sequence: TGCGCCAGCAGCCAAACTAGCAATCAGCCCCAGCATTTT. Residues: CASSQTSNQPQHF.

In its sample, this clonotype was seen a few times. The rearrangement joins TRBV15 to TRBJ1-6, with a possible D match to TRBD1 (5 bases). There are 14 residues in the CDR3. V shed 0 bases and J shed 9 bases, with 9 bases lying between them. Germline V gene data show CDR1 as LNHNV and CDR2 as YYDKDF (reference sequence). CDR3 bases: TGTGCCACCAGCAGAGATGCAGGGCGTTCACCCCTCCACTTT. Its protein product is CATSRDAGRSPLHF.

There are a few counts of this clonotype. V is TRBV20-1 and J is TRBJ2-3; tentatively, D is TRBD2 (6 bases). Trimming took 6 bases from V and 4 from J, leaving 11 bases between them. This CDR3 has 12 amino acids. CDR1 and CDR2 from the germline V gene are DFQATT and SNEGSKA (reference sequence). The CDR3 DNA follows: TGCAGTGCACGGGACTCCGCAGATACGCAGTATTTT. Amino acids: CSARDSADTQYF.

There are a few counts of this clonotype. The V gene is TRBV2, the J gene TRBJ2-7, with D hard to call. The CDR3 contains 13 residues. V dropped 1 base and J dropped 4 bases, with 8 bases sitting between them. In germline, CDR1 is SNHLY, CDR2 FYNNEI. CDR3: CASSEDINYEQYF. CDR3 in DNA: TGTGCCAGCAGTGAAGATATAAATTACGAGCAGTACTTC.

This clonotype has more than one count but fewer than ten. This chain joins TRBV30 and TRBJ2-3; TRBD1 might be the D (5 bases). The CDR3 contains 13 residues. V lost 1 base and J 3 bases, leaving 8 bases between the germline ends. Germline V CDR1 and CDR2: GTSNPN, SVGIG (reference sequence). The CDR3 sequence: CAWSAGHTDTQYF. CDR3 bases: TGTGCCTGGAGTGCAGGACATACAGATACGCAGTATTTT.

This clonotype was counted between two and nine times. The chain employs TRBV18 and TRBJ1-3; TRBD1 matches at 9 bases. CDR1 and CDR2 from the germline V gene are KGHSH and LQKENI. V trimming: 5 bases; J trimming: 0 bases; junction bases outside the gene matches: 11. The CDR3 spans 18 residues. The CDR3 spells CASSSAQGARLSGNTIYF. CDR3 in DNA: TGTGCCAGCTCATCTGCACAGGGGGCCAGGCTCTCTGGAAACACCATATATTTT.

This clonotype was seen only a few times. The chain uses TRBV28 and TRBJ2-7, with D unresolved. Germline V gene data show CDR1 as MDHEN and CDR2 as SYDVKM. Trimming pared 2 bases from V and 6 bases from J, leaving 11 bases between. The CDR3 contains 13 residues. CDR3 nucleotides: TGTGCCAGCAGTTTACTCCTAGGGCGCGAGCAGTACTTC. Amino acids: CASSLLLGREQYF.

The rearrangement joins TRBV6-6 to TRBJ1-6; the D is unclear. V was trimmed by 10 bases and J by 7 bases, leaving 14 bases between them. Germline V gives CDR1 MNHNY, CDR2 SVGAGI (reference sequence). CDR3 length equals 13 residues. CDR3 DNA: TGTGCCACCTCCAAGGGTCTAAATTCACCCCTCCACTTT. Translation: CATSKGLNSPLHF.

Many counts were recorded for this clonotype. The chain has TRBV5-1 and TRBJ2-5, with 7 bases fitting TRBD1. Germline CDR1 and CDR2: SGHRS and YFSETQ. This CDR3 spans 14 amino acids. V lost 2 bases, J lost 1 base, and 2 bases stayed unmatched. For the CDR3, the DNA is TGCGCCAGCAGCTTACAGGGGCCCCAAGAGACCCAGTACTTC. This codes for CASSLQGPQETQYF. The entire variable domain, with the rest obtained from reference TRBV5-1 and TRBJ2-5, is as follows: KAGVTQTPRYLIKTRGQQVTLSCSPISGHRSVSWYQQTPGQGLQFLFEYFSETQRNKGNFPGRFSGRQFSNSRSEMNVSTLELGDSALYLCASSLQGPQETQYFGPGTRLLVL.

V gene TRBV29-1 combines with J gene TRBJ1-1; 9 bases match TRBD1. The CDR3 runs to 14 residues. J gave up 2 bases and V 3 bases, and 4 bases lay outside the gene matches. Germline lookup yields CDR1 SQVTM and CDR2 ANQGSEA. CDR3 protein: CSVDRTGGNTEAFF. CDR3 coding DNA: TGCAGCGTTGATCGCACAGGGGGCAACACTGAAGCTTTCTTT.

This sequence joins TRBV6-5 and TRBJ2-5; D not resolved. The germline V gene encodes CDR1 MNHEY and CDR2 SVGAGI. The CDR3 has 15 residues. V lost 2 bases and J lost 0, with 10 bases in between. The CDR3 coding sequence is TGTGCCAGCAGTTACCTTGGACGGAACCAAGAGACCCAGTACTTC. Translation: CASSYLGRNQETQYF.

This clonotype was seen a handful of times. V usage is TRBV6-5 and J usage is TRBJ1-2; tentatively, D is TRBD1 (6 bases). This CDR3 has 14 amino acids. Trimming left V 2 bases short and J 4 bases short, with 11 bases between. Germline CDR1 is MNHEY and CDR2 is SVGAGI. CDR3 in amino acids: CASSYPQGIYGYTF. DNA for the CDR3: TGTGCCAGCAGTTACCCACAGGGTATCTATGGCTACACCTTC.

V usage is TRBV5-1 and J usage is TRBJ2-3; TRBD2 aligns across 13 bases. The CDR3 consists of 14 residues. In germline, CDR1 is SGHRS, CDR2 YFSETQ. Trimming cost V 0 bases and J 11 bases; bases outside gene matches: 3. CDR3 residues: CASSLGTSGGVQYF. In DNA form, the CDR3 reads TGCGCCAGCAGCTTGGGGACTAGCGGGGGAGTGCAGTATTTT.

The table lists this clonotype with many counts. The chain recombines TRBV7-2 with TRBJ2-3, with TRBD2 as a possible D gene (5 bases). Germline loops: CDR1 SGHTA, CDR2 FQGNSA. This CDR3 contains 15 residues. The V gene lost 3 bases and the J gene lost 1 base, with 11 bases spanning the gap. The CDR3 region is CASSFGLAGTDTQYF. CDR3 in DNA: TGTGCCAGCAGCTTTGGGCTAGCCGGCACAGATACGCAGTATTTT.